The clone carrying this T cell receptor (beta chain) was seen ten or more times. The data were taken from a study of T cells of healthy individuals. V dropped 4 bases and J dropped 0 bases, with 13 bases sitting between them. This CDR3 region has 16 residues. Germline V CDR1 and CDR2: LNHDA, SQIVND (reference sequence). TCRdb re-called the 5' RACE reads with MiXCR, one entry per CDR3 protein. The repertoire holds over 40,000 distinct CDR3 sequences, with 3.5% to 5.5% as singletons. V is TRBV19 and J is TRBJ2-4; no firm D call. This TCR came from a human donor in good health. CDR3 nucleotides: TGTGCCAGTAGTACCGGAAACTCAATAGCCAAAAACATTCAGTACTTC. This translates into CASSTGNSIAKNIQYF.